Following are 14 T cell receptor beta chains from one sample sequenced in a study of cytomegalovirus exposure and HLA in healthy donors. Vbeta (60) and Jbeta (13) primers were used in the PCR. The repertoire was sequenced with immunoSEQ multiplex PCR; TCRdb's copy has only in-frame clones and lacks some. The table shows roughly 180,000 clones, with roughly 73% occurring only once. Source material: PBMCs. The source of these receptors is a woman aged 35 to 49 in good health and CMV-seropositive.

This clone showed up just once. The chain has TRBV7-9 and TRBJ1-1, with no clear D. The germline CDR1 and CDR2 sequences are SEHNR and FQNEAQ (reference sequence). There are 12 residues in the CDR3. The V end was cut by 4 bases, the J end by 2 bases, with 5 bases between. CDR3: CASSYRNTEAFF. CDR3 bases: TGTGCCAGCAGCTACAGAAACACTGAAGCTTTCTTT.

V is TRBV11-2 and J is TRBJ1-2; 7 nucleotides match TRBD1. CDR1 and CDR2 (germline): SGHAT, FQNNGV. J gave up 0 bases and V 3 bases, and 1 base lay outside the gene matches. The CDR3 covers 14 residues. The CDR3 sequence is CASSLGTANYGYTF. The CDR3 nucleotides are TGTGCCAGCAGCTTGGGGACAGCTAACTATGGCTACACCTTC.

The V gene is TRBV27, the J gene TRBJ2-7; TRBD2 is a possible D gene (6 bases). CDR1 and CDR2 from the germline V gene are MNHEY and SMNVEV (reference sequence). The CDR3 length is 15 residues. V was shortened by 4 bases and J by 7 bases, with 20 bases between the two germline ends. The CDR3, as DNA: TGTGCCAGCAGTTCTGAGGGAGGACGGGTTAGAGAGCAGTACTTC. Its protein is CASSSEGGRVREQYF.

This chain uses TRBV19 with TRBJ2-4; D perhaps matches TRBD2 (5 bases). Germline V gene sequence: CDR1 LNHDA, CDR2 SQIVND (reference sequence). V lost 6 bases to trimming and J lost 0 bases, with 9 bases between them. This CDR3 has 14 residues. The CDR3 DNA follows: TGTGCCAGTAGGACTAACACAGCCAAAAACATTCAGTACTTC. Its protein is CASRTNTAKNIQYF.

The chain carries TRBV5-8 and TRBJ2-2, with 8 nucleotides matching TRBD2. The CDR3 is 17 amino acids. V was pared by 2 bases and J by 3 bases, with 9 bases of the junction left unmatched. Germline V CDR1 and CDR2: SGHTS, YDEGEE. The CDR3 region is CASSFPLSGMDTGELFF. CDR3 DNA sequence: TGTGCCAGCAGCTTTCCCCTTAGCGGGATGGACACCGGGGAGCTGTTTTTT.

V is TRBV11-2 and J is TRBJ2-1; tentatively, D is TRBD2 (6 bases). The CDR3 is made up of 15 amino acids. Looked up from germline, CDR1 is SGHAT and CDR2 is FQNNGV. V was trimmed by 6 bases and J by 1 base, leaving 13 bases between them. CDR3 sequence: CASSSGTPSYNEQFF. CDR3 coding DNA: TGTGCCAGCAGTTCCGGGACTCCGTCCTACAATGAGCAGTTCTTC. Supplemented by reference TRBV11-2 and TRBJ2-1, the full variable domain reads EAGVAQSPRYKIIEKRQSVAFWCNPISGHATLYWYQQILGQGPKLLIQFQNNGVVDDSQLPKDRFSAERLKGVDSTLKIQPAKLEDSAVYLCASSSGTPSYNEQFFGPGTRLTVL.

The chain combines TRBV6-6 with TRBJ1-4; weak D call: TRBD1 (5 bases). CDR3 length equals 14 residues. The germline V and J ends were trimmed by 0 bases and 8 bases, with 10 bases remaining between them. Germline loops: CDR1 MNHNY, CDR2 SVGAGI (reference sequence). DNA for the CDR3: TGTGCCAGCAGTTACTCACCAGGGCCGGAAAAACTGTTTTTT. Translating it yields CASSYSPGPEKLFF.

CDR3 DNA: TGTGCCAGCAGCTTAGTGGCACAGTCTAACTATGGCTACACCTTC. It yields the protein CASSLVAQSNYGYTF. The genes are TRBV7-2 and TRBJ1-2; D is ambiguous. Germline loops: CDR1 SGHTA, CDR2 FQGNSA. This CDR3 is built from 15 residues. The V gene lost 1 base and the J gene lost 0 bases, with 9 bases spanning the gap.

CDR3 sequence: CASSLLAGGWEQYF. CDR3 sequence (DNA): TGTGCCAGCAGTTTATTGGCAGGGGGGTGGGAGCAGTACTTC. The chain joins TRBV28 to TRBJ2-7; the D gene is possibly TRBD1 (7 bases). V was pared by 1 base and J by 7 bases, with 14 bases between. Germline CDR1 and CDR2: MDHEN and SYDVKM. The CDR3 is 14 residues long.

Here the CDR3 DNA reads TGTGCCAGCAGCTTGACGAGCGAGCAGTACTTC. Translated: CASSLTSEQYF. The genes are TRBV5-5 and TRBJ2-7; D remains ambiguous. The CDR3 contains 11 residues. CDR1 and CDR2 (germline): SGHKS, YYEKEE (reference sequence). Between the trimmed V and J ends, which lost 1 base and 6 bases, there was a span of 5 bases.

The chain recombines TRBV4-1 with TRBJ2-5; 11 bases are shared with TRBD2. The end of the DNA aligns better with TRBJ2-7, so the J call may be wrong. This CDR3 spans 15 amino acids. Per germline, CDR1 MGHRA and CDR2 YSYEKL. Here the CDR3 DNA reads TGCGCCAGCAGCCCCCTAGCGGGGGGAGCCTACGAGCAGTACTTC. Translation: CASSPLAGGAYEQYF.

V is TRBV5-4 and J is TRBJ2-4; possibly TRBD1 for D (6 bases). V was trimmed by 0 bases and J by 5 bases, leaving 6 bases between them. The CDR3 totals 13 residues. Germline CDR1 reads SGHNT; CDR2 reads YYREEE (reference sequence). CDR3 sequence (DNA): TGTGCCAGCAGCTTGGGGACAGAAAACATTCAGTACTTC. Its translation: CASSLGTENIQYF.

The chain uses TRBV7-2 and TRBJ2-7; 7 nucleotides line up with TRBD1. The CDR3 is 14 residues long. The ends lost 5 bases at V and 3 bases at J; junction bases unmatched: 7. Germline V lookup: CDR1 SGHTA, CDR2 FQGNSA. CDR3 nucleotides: TGTGCCAGCAGCGAAGGGGGCGGTGACTACGAGCAGTACTTC. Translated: CASSEGGGDYEQYF.

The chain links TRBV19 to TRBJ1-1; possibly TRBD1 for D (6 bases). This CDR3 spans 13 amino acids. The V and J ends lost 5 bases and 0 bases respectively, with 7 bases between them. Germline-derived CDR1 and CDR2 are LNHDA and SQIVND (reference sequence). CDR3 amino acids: CASSGQMNTEAFF. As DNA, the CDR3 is TGTGCCAGTAGTGGACAGATGAACACTGAAGCTTTCTTT.